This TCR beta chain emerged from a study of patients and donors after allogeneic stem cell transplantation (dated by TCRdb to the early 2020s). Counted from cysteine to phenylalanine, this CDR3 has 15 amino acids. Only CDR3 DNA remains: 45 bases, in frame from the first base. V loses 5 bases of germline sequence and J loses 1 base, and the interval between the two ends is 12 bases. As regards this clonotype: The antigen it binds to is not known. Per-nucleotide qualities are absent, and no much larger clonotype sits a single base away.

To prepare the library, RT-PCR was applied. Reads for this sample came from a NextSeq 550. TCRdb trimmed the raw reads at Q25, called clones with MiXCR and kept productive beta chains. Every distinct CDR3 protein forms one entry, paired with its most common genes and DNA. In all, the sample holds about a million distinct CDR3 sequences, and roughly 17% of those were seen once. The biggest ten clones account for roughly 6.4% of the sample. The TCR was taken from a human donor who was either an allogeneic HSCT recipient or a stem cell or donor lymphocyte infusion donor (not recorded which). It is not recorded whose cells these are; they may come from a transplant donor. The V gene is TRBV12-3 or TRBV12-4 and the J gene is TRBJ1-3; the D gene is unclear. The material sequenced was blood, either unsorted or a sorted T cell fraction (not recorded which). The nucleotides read TGTGCCAGCAGTCCTGGGCTTATTTCTGGAAACACCATATATTTT. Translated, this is CASSPGLISGNTIYF.